This T cell receptor (beta chain) was found in a study of shared clonotypes between healthy human individuals. With regard to this clone: What it recognizes is unknown.

CD45RA+ naive and CD45RA-negative memory subsets were separated from CD4+ cells. Genomic DNA (from each subset) was split evenly across several immunoSEQ plates. The repertoire was sequenced with immunoSEQ multiplex PCR; TCRdb's copy has only in-frame clones and lacks some. This sample carries 2,100,000 or so clones, 90% to 97% of them seen once, and the ten largest clones take around 0.13%. Study findings and constraints: Clonotypes shared by all four donors outscored non-shared clonotypes in generation probability.

The receptor was derived from a man younger than 30 in good health. The sequencing input was naive CD4+ T cells sorted from blood. Described subset: CD45RA+ positively selected.

This CDR3 reads CATSVVSRGLNTEAFF. CDR3 DNA sequence: TGTGCCACCTCTGTCGTCAGCAGGGGGCTTAACACTGAAGCTTTCTTT. The V call is TRBV28, the J call TRBJ1-1, with 8 nucleotides matching TRBD1. CDR3 length: 16 amino acids. With V trimmed by 10 bases and J by 2 bases, 15 bases remained unmatched. Germline assignment: CDR1 MDHEN and CDR2 SYDVKM.